This section outlines one TCR beta chain sequence together with its context. The antigen is undetermined. Germline CDR1 SGHTA, CDR2 FQGNSA. J was trimmed by 1 base and V by 4 bases; bases with no gene match: 6. The CDR3 has 15 amino acids. The data belong to a study of T-cell reconstitution after alpha-beta-depleted transplantation in children. The study, taken as a whole, reports: Elevated TCRbeta diversity at day 60 was traced, in some patients, to surviving recipient T cells and thymic progenitors. Among T cells one year after transplant, newly produced cells accounted for most counts and diversity. Reportedly, roughly two months post-transplant, alpha-beta T cells arose from several hundred expanded graft clones.

Construction of the TCRbeta library involved unique molecular identifiers. TCRdb redid the calling of the PCR reads with MiXCR, one entry per CDR3 protein. The sample has 610,000 or so distinct CDR3 sequences, over 25% seen once; the top ten hold under 45%. This TCR derives from a boy under three years old with Wiskott-Aldrich syndrome, due to receive a stem cell transplant. The chain combines TRBV7-2 with TRBJ1-1; TRBD1 matches at 7 bases. Source: PBMCs, taken before TCRalphabeta/CD19-depleted stem cell transplant. This CDR3 reads CASSWRTGANTEAFF. The CDR3 DNA reads as TGTGCCAGCAGCTGGAGAACAGGGGCGAACACTGAAGCTTTCTTT.